Listed here is a single T cell receptor beta chain. The J segment lost 0 bases and the V segment lost 2 bases, leaving 17 bases of the junction unmatched. Germline assignment: CDR1 MGHRA and CDR2 YSYEKL. This CDR3 spans 20 amino acids. The repertoire was sequenced with immunoSEQ multiplex PCR; TCRdb's copy has only in-frame clones and lacks some. The profile shows about 660,000 clones, around 87% of them singletons. This entry comes from a study of shared T cell receptors in the human thymus. The data also belong to a second study, concerning human thymus T cells. This second study notes: Resections obtained during corrective heart surgery supplied the thymus tissue.

This sequence was found in a boy under two years old with a congenital heart defect. Sequencing was done on a sample of thymocytes. The chain is built from TRBV4-1 and TRBJ2-7; 9 nucleotides line up with TRBD2. This CDR3 is CASSQYWGVAGARSSYEQYF. Here the CDR3 DNA reads TGCGCCAGCAGCCAATACTGGGGGGTAGCGGGAGCCCGCAGCTCCTACGAGCAGTACTTC.